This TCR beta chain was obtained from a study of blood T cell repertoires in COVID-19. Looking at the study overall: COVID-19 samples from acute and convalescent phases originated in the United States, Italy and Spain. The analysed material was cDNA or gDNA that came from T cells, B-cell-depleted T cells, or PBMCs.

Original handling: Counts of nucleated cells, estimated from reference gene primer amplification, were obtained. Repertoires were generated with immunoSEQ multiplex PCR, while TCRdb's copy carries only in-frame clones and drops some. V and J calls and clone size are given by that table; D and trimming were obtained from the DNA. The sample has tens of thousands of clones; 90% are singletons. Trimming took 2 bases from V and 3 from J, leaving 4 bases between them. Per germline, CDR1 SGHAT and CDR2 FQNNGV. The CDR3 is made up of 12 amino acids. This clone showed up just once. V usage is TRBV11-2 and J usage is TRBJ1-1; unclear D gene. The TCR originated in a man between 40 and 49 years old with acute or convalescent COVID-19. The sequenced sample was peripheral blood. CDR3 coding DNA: TGTGCCAGCAGCTTACTATACACTGAAGCTTTCTTT. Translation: CASSLLYTEAFF. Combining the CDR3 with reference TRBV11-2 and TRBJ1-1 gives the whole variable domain EAGVAQSPRYKIIEKRQSVAFWCNPISGHATLYWYQQILGQGPKLLIQFQNNGVVDDSQLPKDRFSAERLKGVDSTLKIQPAKLEDSAVYLCASSLLYTEAFFGQGTRLTVV.